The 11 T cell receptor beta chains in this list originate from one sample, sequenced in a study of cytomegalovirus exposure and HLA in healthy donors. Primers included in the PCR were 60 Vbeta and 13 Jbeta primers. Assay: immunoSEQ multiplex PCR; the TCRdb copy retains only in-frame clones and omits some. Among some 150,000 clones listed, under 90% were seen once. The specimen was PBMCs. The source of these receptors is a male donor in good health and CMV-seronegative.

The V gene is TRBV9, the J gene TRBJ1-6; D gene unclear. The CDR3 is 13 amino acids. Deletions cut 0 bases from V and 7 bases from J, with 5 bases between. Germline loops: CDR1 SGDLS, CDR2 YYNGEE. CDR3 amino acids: CASSVDQNSPLHF. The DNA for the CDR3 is TGTGCCAGCAGCGTAGATCAGAATTCACCCCTCCACTTT.

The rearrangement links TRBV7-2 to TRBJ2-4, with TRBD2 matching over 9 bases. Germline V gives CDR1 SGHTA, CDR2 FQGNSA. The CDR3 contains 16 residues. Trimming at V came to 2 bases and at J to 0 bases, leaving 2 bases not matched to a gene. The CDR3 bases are TGTGCCAGCAGCTTAACTAGCGGGCTAGCCAAAAACATTCAGTACTTC. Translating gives CASSLTSGLAKNIQYF.

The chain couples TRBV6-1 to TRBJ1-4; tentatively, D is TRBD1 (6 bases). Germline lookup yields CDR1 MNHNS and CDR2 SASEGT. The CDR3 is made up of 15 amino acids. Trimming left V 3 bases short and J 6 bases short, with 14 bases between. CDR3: CASSDGGARDEKLFF. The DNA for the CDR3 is TGTGCCAGCAGTGACGGGGGGGCGCGGGATGAAAAACTGTTTTTT.

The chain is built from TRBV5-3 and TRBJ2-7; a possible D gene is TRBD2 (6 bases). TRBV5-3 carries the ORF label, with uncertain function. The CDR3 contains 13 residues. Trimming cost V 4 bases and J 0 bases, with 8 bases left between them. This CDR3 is CARSPGSSYEQYF. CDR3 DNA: TGTGCCAGAAGCCCCGGGAGCTCCTACGAGCAGTACTTC.

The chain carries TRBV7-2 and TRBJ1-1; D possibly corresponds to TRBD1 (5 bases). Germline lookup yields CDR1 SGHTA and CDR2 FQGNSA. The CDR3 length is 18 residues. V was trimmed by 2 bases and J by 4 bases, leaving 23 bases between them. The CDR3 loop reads CASSLSSISDYRITEAFF. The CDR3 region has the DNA TGTGCCAGCAGCTTATCATCTATTTCCGATTACAGGATCACTGAAGCTTTCTTT.

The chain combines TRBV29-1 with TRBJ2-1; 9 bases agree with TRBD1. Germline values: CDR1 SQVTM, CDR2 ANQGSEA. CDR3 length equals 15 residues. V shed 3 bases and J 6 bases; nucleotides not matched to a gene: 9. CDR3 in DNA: TGCAGCGTTGATGGGACAGGGATTTTCGGCAATGAGCAGTTCTTC. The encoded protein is CSVDGTGIFGNEQFF.

The CDR3 protein is CASSDVSYEQYF. The CDR3 nucleotides are TGTGCCAGCAGTGACGTCTCCTACGAGCAGTACTTC. The V call is TRBV6-1, the J call TRBJ2-5; D is undetermined. The J call may not be correct, given that the DNA end is closer to TRBJ2-7. Germline CDR1 MNHNS, CDR2 SASEGT. This CDR3 spans 12 amino acids.

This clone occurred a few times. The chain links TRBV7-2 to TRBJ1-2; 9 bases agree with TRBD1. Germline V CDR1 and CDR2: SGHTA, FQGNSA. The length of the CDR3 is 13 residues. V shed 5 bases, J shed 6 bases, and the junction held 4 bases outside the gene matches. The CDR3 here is CASSLRTGDGYTF. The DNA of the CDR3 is TGTGCCAGCAGCCTAAGGACAGGGGATGGCTACACCTTC.

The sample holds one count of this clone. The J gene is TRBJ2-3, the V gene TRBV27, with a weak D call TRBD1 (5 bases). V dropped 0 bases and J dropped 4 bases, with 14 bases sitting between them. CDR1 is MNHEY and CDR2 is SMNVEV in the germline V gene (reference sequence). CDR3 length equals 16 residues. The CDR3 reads CASSLSGPGKSDTQYF. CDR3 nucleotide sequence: TGTGCCAGCAGTTTATCAGGGCCAGGGAAATCAGATACGCAGTATTTT.

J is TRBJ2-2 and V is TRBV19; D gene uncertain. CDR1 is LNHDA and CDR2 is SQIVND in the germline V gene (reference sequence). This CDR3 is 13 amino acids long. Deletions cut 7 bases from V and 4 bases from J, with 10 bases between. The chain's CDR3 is CASIRVPTGELFF. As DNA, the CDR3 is TGTGCCAGTATTCGCGTCCCCACCGGGGAGCTGTTTTTT.

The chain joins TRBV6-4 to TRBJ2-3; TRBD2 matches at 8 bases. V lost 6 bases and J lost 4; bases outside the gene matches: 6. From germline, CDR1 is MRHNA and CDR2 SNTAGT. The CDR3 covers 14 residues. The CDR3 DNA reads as TGTGCCAGCAGCATAGCGGGGAATTCAGATACGCAGTATTTT. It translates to CASSIAGNSDTQYF.